Following are 14 T cell receptor beta chains from one sample sequenced in a study of pediatric ulcerative colitis. The rectum was sampled with one to two pinch biopsies at colonoscopy. Data came from immunoSEQ multiplex PCR; TCRdb stores just in-frame clones and leaves some out. The repertoire holds tens of thousands of clones, about 71% seen once, with about 16% in the top ten. Specimen: gut tissue. The receptors were gathered from a boy aged 5-17 years with severe ulcerative colitis.

The chain employs TRBV11-2 and TRBJ2-3, with 7 bases aligning to TRBD2. This CDR3 spans 15 amino acids. Per the germline V gene, CDR1 is SGHAT and CDR2 is FQNNGV. Trimming at V came to 1 base and at J to 3 bases, leaving 4 bases not matched to a gene. In nucleotides, the CDR3 is TGTGCCAGCAGCTTAGGGTTTAGCGGGACAGATACGCAGTATTTT. Translated, it gives CASSLGFSGTDTQYF.

This chain connects TRBV7-7 to TRBJ2-7; 7 bases line up with TRBD1. The V and J ends lost 10 bases and 5 bases, in that order; junction bases with no gene match: 14. CDR1 is SSHAT and CDR2 is FNYEAQ in the germline V gene (reference sequence). CDR3 size: 14 residues. Here the CDR3 reads CAMNITGVHDEQYF. CDR3 nucleotide sequence: TGTGCCATGAACATCACAGGGGTACATGACGAGCAGTACTTC.

The chain combines TRBV7-2 with TRBJ2-5, with D possibly matching TRBD2 (6 bases). V was clipped by 0 bases and J by 8 bases, with 22 bases between them. Per germline, CDR1 SGHTA and CDR2 FQGNSA. The CDR3 runs 17 residues. CDR3 in amino acids: CASSLAPGLPPIGTQYF. Here the CDR3 DNA reads TGTGCCAGCAGCTTAGCCCCGGGACTCCCACCGATAGGAACCCAGTACTTC.

V gene TRBV6-1 combines with J gene TRBJ2-7; perhaps TRBD1 as D (6 bases). Germline values: CDR1 MNHNS, CDR2 SASEGT. The length of the CDR3 is 12 residues. Trimming left V 3 bases short and J 6 bases short, with 9 bases between. DNA for the CDR3: TGTGCCAGCAGTGAGTACAGGGCCGAGCAGTACTTC. Protein: CASSEYRAEQYF.

The V gene is TRBV30, the J gene TRBJ2-1, with TRBD2 matching over 10 bases. The CDR3 totals 14 residues. Trimming cost V 3 bases and J 4 bases; bases outside gene matches: 3. CDR1 and CDR2 (germline): GTSNPN, SVGIG (reference sequence). CDR3 nucleotides: TGTGCCTGGAGAGTAGCGGGGGGATACAATGAGCAGTTCTTC. Its translation is CAWRVAGGYNEQFF.

The V call is TRBV6-5, the J call TRBJ1-1; D possibly corresponds to TRBD1 (5 bases). Germline V CDR1 and CDR2: MNHEY, SVGAGI. Deletions cut 7 bases from V and 9 bases from J, with 12 bases between. This CDR3 spans 11 amino acids. The CDR3 DNA follows: TGTGCCAGCATATGGGGCAGGAAAGCTTTCTTT. It translates to CASIWGRKAFF.

The chain is built from TRBV14 and TRBJ2-5, with D possibly matching TRBD2 (7 bases). There are 15 residues in the CDR3. V gave up 0 bases and J gave up 5 bases, with 13 bases separating them. Per the germline V gene, CDR1 is SGHDN and CDR2 is FVKESK. The CDR3 region is CASSQDAGAGETQYF. DNA of the CDR3: TGTGCCAGCAGCCAAGACGCGGGGGCTGGGGAGACCCAGTACTTC.

In this sample, this clone turned up a few times. The rearrangement links TRBV5-1 to TRBJ2-7, with TRBD1 identical over 9 bases. Germline CDR1 SGHRS, CDR2 YFSETQ. V dropped 0 bases and J dropped 1; count of bases not matched to a gene: 2. CDR3 size: 15 residues. The CDR3 region is CASSLGTGVSYEQYF. In DNA, the CDR3 is TGCGCCAGCAGCTTGGGGACAGGGGTTTCCTACGAGCAGTACTTC.

The chain joins TRBV6-1 to TRBJ1-3; D is possibly TRBD1 (5 bases). This CDR3 has 14 amino acids. V lost 8 bases and J 0 bases, leaving 11 bases between the germline ends. The germline V gene has CDR1 MNHNS and CDR2 SASEGT. The CDR3 reads CASQTGGSGNTIYF. The CDR3 DNA reads as TGTGCCAGCCAAACGGGGGGCTCTGGAAACACCATATATTTT.

Note on this clone: One base separates it from a far larger clone, so it is likely a read error. The chain recombines TRBV5-1 with TRBJ2-1; D not certain. With 0 bases removed from V and 7 bases from J, the gap between germline ends came to 5 bases. This CDR3 has 12 amino acids. Germline V gene sequence: CDR1 SGHRS, CDR2 YFSETQ. The CDR3 is CASSLGGNEQFF. Written as DNA, the CDR3 is TGCGCCAGCAGCTTGGGGGGTAATGAGCAGTTCTTC.

This sequence joins TRBV6-6 and TRBJ2-1, with D perhaps matching TRBD2 (5 bases). The CDR3 loop spans 13 amino acids. V was pared by 7 bases and J by 2 bases, with 9 bases between. Germline CDR1 MNHNY, CDR2 SVGAGI (reference sequence). CDR3 sequence: CASTTGTYNEQFF. CDR3 in DNA: TGTGCCAGCACCACCGGGACCTACAATGAGCAGTTCTTC.

This chain connects TRBV5-1 to TRBJ1-6; weak D call: TRBD1 (6 bases). CDR1 is SGHRS and CDR2 is YFSETQ in the germline V gene. V was trimmed by 5 bases and J by 8 bases, leaving 8 bases between them. The CDR3 has 12 residues. The CDR3 sequence is CASRDRDSPLHF. The CDR3 DNA reads TGCGCCAGCAGGGACAGAGATTCACCCCTCCACTTT.

A few counts support this clone. Distinct nucleotide sequences in the sample also encode this CDR3. The chain uses TRBV2 and TRBJ2-1; D may be TRBD2 (5 bases). This CDR3 is 15 amino acids long. Per the germline V gene, CDR1 is SNHLY and CDR2 is FYNNEI. V was cut by 5 bases and J by 0 bases, with 11 bases left in between. The CDR3 reads CASSLALSSYNEQFF. CDR3 DNA sequence: TGTGCCAGCAGTTTAGCGCTAAGCTCCTACAATGAGCAGTTCTTC.

This clone showed up just a few times. The J gene is TRBJ2-7, the V gene TRBV27; 7 bases match TRBD1. The CDR3 has 12 amino acids. Germline V gene data show CDR1 as MNHEY and CDR2 as SMNVEV (reference sequence). The junction had 10 bases not matched to a gene; V was cut back by 10 bases and J by 7 bases. The chain's CDR3 is CAIDRELREQYF. CDR3 nucleotides: TGTGCCATTGACAGGGAACTACGGGAGCAGTACTTC.